The 20 T cell receptor beta chains below come from one sample, sequenced in a study of blood T cell repertoires in COVID-19. The protocol was immunoSEQ multiplex PCR, while the TCRdb copy is restricted to in-frame clones and leaves out a portion. This sample yields about 90,000 clones, of which 88% are seen a single time; approximately 0.5% belongs to the top ten. The source material was peripheral blood. Source of these receptors: a man aged 55 to 70 with acute or convalescent COVID-19.

DNA for the CDR3: TGTGCCATCAGAACGACAGGGAGAAGCTACGAGCAGTACTTC. It yields the protein CAIRTTGRSYEQYF. The chain links TRBV10-3 to TRBJ2-7; 7 bases line up with TRBD1. The germline CDR1 and CDR2 sequences are ENHRY and SYGVKD. J was trimmed by 3 bases and V by 6 bases; bases with no gene match: 8. The CDR3 totals 14 residues.

This chain joins TRBV3-1 (or the pseudogene TRBV3-2) and TRBJ1-3; no clear D gene. Germline values: CDR1 LGHDT, CDR2 YNNKEL (reference sequence). V lost 0 bases and J lost 0, with 6 bases in between. The CDR3 has 15 residues. The CDR3 protein is CASSQDQVSGNTIYF. The DNA for the CDR3 is TGTGCCAGCAGCCAAGACCAGGTCTCTGGAAACACCATATATTTT.

The V gene is TRBV5-1, the J gene TRBJ2-5, with a tentative D call TRBD1 (6 bases). Trimming took off 3 bases at V and 1 base at J, with 10 bases between the two ends. The germline V gene has CDR1 SGHRS and CDR2 YFSETQ. The length of the CDR3 is 14 residues. CDR3 in amino acids: CASSSGHTQETQYF. The CDR3 coding sequence is TGCGCCAGCAGCTCGGGACATACCCAAGAGACCCAGTACTTC.

V is TRBV4-1 and J is TRBJ1-6, with a possible D match to TRBD1 (6 bases). The V end was cut by 1 base, the J end by 6 bases, with 16 bases between. The CDR3 runs to 17 residues. Looked up from germline, CDR1 is MGHRA and CDR2 is YSYEKL. CDR3 protein: CASSQGLLGAGNSPLHF. The CDR3 nucleotides are TGCGCCAGCAGCCAAGGGTTGTTGGGGGCCGGTAATTCACCCCTCCACTTT.

V and J are TRBV10-3 and TRBJ2-1, with TRBD1 matching 7 bases. This CDR3 region has 12 residues. Germline loops: CDR1 ENHRY, CDR2 SYGVKD. The V segment lost 7 bases and the J segment 9 bases; nucleotides outside the gene matches: 6. CDR3 in DNA: TGTGCCATCAATGGGGACAGTAGTGAGCAGTTCTTC. Protein sequence: CAINGDSSEQFF.

The chain carries TRBV11-2 and TRBJ1-2, with TRBD1 identical over 8 bases. CDR3 size: 15 residues. Germline V CDR1 and CDR2: SGHAT, FQNNGV. Unmatched junction bases numbered 9, after V lost 5 bases and J lost 4 bases. CDR3 loop: CASSLRQGFGYGYTF. CDR3 DNA: TGTGCCAGCAGCCTCCGACAGGGGTTCGGCTATGGCTACACCTTC.

This rearrangement joins TRBV10-3 to TRBJ2-6, with 10 positions matching TRBD1. V was pared by 4 bases and J by 3 bases, with 3 bases of the junction left unmatched. The CDR3 contains 16 residues. Germline V gene lookup returns CDR1 ENHRY and CDR2 SYGVKD. This chain's CDR3 is CAISGGQGFGANVLTF. The CDR3 region has the DNA TGTGCCATCAGTGGGGGACAGGGGTTTGGGGCCAACGTCCTGACTTTC.

The rearrangement joins TRBV10-3 to TRBJ1-1, with TRBD1 matching 7 bases. Germline assignment: CDR1 ENHRY and CDR2 SYGVKD. The CDR3 totals 14 residues. J was trimmed by 3 bases and V by 6 bases; bases with no gene match: 7. As DNA, the CDR3 is TGTGCCATCAGGGAGAATACAGGGGACACTGAAGCTTTCTTT. This encodes CAIRENTGDTEAFF.

The chain recombines TRBV4-1 with TRBJ1-1; 7 bases are shared with TRBD1. The V gene's germline CDR1 is MGHRA and CDR2 YSYEKL. V trimming: 3 bases; J trimming: 1 base; junction bases outside the gene matches: 2. This CDR3 spans 14 amino acids. CDR3 residues: CASSHRQGNTEAFF. The CDR3, as DNA: TGCGCCAGCAGCCACAGACAGGGGAACACTGAAGCTTTCTTT.

This clone was seen once. The genes are TRBV28 and TRBJ2-7; 7 bases align to TRBD2. The CDR3 spans 14 residues. Trimming at V came to 5 bases and at J to 1 base, leaving 5 bases not matched to a gene. Germline CDR1 MDHEN, CDR2 SYDVKM. The CDR3 DNA follows: TGTGCCAGCAGTCCGGCGGGGGTTTCCTACGAGCAGTACTTC. It translates to CASSPAGVSYEQYF.

Only a few counts were recorded for this clone. The chain carries TRBV27 and TRBJ1-1, with D hard to call. The germline V gene has CDR1 MNHEY and CDR2 SMNVEV (reference sequence). This CDR3 contains 14 residues. The V end was cut by 2 bases, the J end by 1 base, with 8 bases between. Here the CDR3 reads CASSLSRENTEAFF. The CDR3 DNA follows: TGTGCCAGCAGTTTAAGCCGTGAGAACACTGAAGCTTTCTTT.

The V and J genes are TRBV19 and TRBJ2-7, with TRBD1 matching over 10 bases. Germline-derived CDR1 and CDR2 are LNHDA and SQIVND (reference sequence). Losses at the gene ends were 5 bases for V and 5 bases for J; bases not matched to a gene: 3. The CDR3 is 13 amino acids. The CDR3 reads CASSWDRGDEQYF. Written as DNA, the CDR3 is TGTGCCAGTAGTTGGGACAGGGGTGACGAGCAGTACTTC.

This rearrangement joins TRBV6-5 to TRBJ1-4; perhaps TRBD1 as D (6 bases). CDR3 length: 15 residues. V lost 5 bases to trimming and J lost 8 bases, with 18 bases between them. Germline V gives CDR1 MNHEY, CDR2 SVGAGI. The CDR3 loop is CASSRGTQRDEKLFF. CDR3 in DNA: TGTGCCAGCAGTCGAGGGACACAGAGGGACGAAAAACTGTTTTTT.

In its sample, this clone was seen once. This chain links TRBV30 with TRBJ1-1; TRBD1 aligns across 8 bases. This CDR3 is built from 14 residues. Germline V lookup: CDR1 GTSNPN, CDR2 SVGIG (reference sequence). Trimming took 3 bases from V and 3 from J; bases not matched to a gene: 6. The DNA for the CDR3 is TGTGCCTGGAGCGCGGACAGGGCCCACACTGAAGCTTTCTTT. Its protein product is CAWSADRAHTEAFF.

The chain is built from TRBV5-1 and TRBJ2-2; TRBD1 matches at 7 bases. V was clipped by 4 bases and J by 4 bases; unmatched bases: 13. The CDR3 length is 17 residues. Germline V lookup: CDR1 SGHRS, CDR2 YFSETQ. The CDR3: CASSGGLDRSATGELFF. The CDR3 DNA follows: TGCGCCAGCAGCGGTGGTTTGGACAGGTCGGCCACCGGGGAGCTGTTTTTT.

This clone was detected only once. This sequence joins TRBV19 and TRBJ2-7; 12 positions match TRBD2. The V and J ends lost 3 bases and 0 bases, in that order; junction bases with no gene match: 9. Germline CDR1 reads LNHDA; CDR2 reads SQIVND (reference sequence). CDR3 length: 18 amino acids. The CDR3, as DNA: TGTGCCAGTAGTATCACTAGCGGGGGGCTCTATAGCTCCTACGAGCAGTACTTC. This translates into CASSITSGGLYSSYEQYF.

The chain joins TRBV6-5 to TRBJ2-2; a possible D gene is TRBD2 (7 bases). Germline CDR1 is MNHEY and CDR2 is SVGAGI. This CDR3 is built from 13 residues. V was cut by 7 bases and J by 6 bases, with 12 bases left in between. Here the CDR3 DNA reads TGTGCCAGCAAAACGGGGGGCCCCGGGGAGCTGTTTTTT. This encodes CASKTGGPGELFF.

V is TRBV5-1 and J is TRBJ1-1, with TRBD1 as a possible D gene (5 bases). CDR3 length equals 9 residues. Per the germline V gene, CDR1 is SGHRS and CDR2 is YFSETQ. V dropped 5 bases and J dropped 9 bases, with 5 bases sitting between them. CDR3 amino acids: CASRGQAFF. CDR3 DNA: TGCGCCAGCAGGGGGCAAGCTTTCTTT. Full variable domain (remainder filled in from reference TRBV5-1 and TRBJ1-1): KAGVTQTPRYLIKTRGQQVTLSCSPISGHRSVSWYQQTPGQGLQFLFEYFSETQRNKGNFPGRFSGRQFSNSRSEMNVSTLELGDSALYLCASRGQAFFGQGTRLTVV.

DNA of the CDR3: TGTGCCAGCAGGACAGGGTTGCCCTTCGAAAAACTGTTTTTT. It specifies CASRTGLPFEKLFF. The chain couples TRBV28 to TRBJ1-4, with TRBD1 matching 7 bases. CDR1 and CDR2 (germline): MDHEN, SYDVKM. The CDR3 runs 14 residues. With V trimmed by 6 bases and J by 8 bases, 9 bases remained unmatched.

The J gene is TRBJ2-2, the V gene TRBV27; D perhaps matches TRBD2 (6 bases). The CDR3 extends over 15 amino acids. The ends were cut back, 6 bases at V and 2 bases at J, with 13 bases in the middle. CDR1 is MNHEY and CDR2 is SMNVEV in the germline V gene (reference sequence). CDR3 DNA: TGTGCCAGCAGCGCCCGGGACTTCAACACCGGGGAGCTGTTTTTT. Its translation is CASSARDFNTGELFF.